One sample yielded the 3 T cell receptor beta chains listed below, sequenced in a study of CD8+ T cells in alopecia areata. In each case, RNA was isolated and then reverse transcribed into cDNA as the sequencing template. Libraries were prepared by immunoSEQ multiplex PCR; TCRdb keeps only in-frame clonotypes and omits some of them. This sample has roughly 65,000 clones, with under 55% found just once. The input for sequencing was CD8+ T cells sorted from blood, taken at week 0. Every receptor here comes from a human donor with alopecia areata.

The chain has TRBV7-9 and TRBJ2-7; D may be TRBD1 (6 bases). This CDR3 contains 14 residues. V lost 5 bases to trimming and J lost 3 bases, with 14 bases between them. Germline-derived CDR1 and CDR2 are SEHNR and FQNEAQ (reference sequence). Here the CDR3 reads CASSIRTENYEQYF. The CDR3 DNA is TGTGCCAGCAGCATCAGGACAGAGAACTACGAGCAGTACTTC.

There are a few counts of this clone. This sequence joins TRBV28 and TRBJ2-7, with 8 bases aligning to TRBD2. CDR3 length equals 14 residues. V gave up 2 bases and J gave up 2 bases; unmatched junction bases: 2. Germline V gene lookup returns CDR1 MDHEN and CDR2 SYDVKM. The CDR3 loop reads CASSLSGSTYEQYF. CDR3 sequence (DNA): TGTGCCAGCAGTTTAAGCGGGAGTACCTACGAGCAGTACTTC.

V and J are TRBV6-4 and TRBJ2-1, with no clear D. V was trimmed by 7 bases and J by 6 bases, leaving 7 bases between them. Germline V gene sequence: CDR1 MRHNA, CDR2 SNTAGT. The CDR3 totals 11 residues. The DNA of the CDR3 is TGTGCCAGCATGATGGGCAATGAGCAGTTCTTC. It codes for CASMMGNEQFF.